This passage covers 21 T cell receptor beta chains from one sample sequenced in a study of T cell responses to AZD1222 COVID-19 vaccine (dated by TCRdb to about 2021). Reading the label with the study, this specimen's time point is: baseline before first vaccination. Library prep was done by the immunoSEQ multiplex PCR assay. TCRdb re-hosts the immuneACCESS table, in-frame sequences only. Its copies lack some clones; in the studies checked, an unresolved V gene accounts for under half of them, and the cause for the rest is not known. Across this sample there are 120,000 to 150,000 clones, with around 90% seen only once. The top ten hold 5% to 6.5% of the sample. The input for sequencing was peripheral blood, taken on day 0 of AZD1222 vaccination. Receptor source: an adult in good health.

This chain uses TRBV7-2 with TRBJ2-5; TRBD1 aligns across 7 bases. Germline V gene lookup returns CDR1 SGHTA and CDR2 FQGNSA. There are 16 residues in the CDR3. V shed 5 bases and J 5 bases; nucleotides not matched to a gene: 14. CDR3 residues: CASSGPSADRVETQYF. The CDR3 bases are TGTGCCAGCAGCGGACCGAGCGCCGACAGGGTGGAGACCCAGTACTTC.

CDR3 amino acids: CASSSNFGTQYF. In nucleotides, the CDR3 is TGCGCCAGCAGCTCCAATTTCGGTACGCAGTATTTT. This chain links TRBV5-1 with TRBJ2-3; no firm D call. CDR1 is SGHRS and CDR2 is YFSETQ in the germline V gene. V lost 3 bases and J 8 bases, leaving 10 bases between the germline ends. The CDR3 has 12 amino acids.

The J gene is TRBJ1-5, the V gene TRBV28; D remains ambiguous. Trimming took 8 bases from V and 0 from J, leaving 8 bases between them. CDR1 MDHEN and CDR2 SYDVKM come from the germline V gene. This CDR3 contains 13 residues. The CDR3 sequence: CASVVYSNQPQHF. The CDR3 DNA is TGTGCCAGCGTAGTGTATAGCAATCAGCCCCAGCATTTT.

The chain carries TRBV11-3 and TRBJ1-1; D remains unclear. V lost 8 bases and J 4 bases, leaving 17 bases between the germline ends. CDR3 length: 14 amino acids. Per the germline V gene, CDR1 is SGHNT and CDR2 is YENEEA. The CDR3 region is CASAKGGTVTEAFF. CDR3 in DNA: TGTGCCAGCGCCAAGGGCGGTACGGTCACTGAAGCTTTCTTT.

This chain connects TRBV6-1 to TRBJ1-1, with TRBD1 as a possible D gene (5 bases). The CDR3 runs 13 residues. The germline gives CDR1 MNHNS, CDR2 SASEGT. The germline V and J ends were trimmed by 2 bases and 5 bases, with 9 bases remaining between them. CDR3 DNA sequence: TGTGCCAGCAGTGAAAGGGACCATACTGAAGCTTTCTTT. Translated: CASSERDHTEAFF.

This chain links TRBV9 with TRBJ2-1; 8 bases are a match to TRBD2. Per the germline V gene, CDR1 is SGDLS and CDR2 is YYNGEE. The CDR3 has 15 residues. Germline trimming cut 3 bases from V and 4 bases from J; bases unmatched to any gene: 6. CDR3 residues: CASSGTGLGYNEQFF. CDR3 sequence (DNA): TGTGCCAGCAGCGGAACGGGACTAGGGTACAATGAGCAGTTCTTC.

V gene TRBV15 combines with J gene TRBJ1-1; 11 bases match TRBD1. The CDR3 consists of 16 residues. V lost 2 bases to trimming and J lost 5 bases; unmatched junction nucleotides: 7. Germline V gives CDR1 LNHNV, CDR2 YYDKDF (reference sequence). The CDR3 here is CATSRLTGTGGTEAFF. The CDR3 bases are TGTGCCACCAGCAGACTAACCGGGACAGGGGGGACTGAAGCTTTCTTT.

The CDR3 sequence is CASSVSSGSGDWAQYF. In DNA, the CDR3 is TGTGCCAGCAGCGTTTCTAGCGGGAGCGGGGATTGGGCGCAGTATTTT. The chain couples TRBV9 to TRBJ2-3, with TRBD2 matching over 10 bases. This CDR3 has 16 residues. From germline, CDR1 is SGDLS and CDR2 YYNGEE. After removal of 2 bases from V and 10 bases from J, the junction contained 13 bases not matched to a gene.

The rearrangement joins TRBV18 to TRBJ2-7, with D perhaps matching TRBD1 (6 bases). The CDR3 runs 13 residues. Per germline, CDR1 KGHSH and CDR2 LQKENI. V was trimmed by 3 bases and J by 2 bases, leaving 8 bases between them. This CDR3 reads CASSPAGAYEQYF. CDR3 in DNA: TGTGCCAGCTCACCGGCAGGGGCCTACGAGCAGTACTTC.

CDR3 region: CASSPNSAGNTIYF. The CDR3 coding sequence is TGTGCCAGCAGCCCCAACAGCGCGGGAAACACCATATATTTT. The V call is TRBV3-1 (or the pseudogene TRBV3-2), the J call TRBJ1-3; D not resolved. This CDR3 region has 14 residues. The germline V gene has CDR1 LGHDT and CDR2 YNNKEL (reference sequence). Deletions cut 4 bases from V and 4 bases from J, with 11 bases between.

J is TRBJ1-3 and V is TRBV4-3, with D tentatively TRBD1 (6 bases). The V end lost 4 bases, the J end lost 2 bases, and 12 bases lay between the germline ends. The CDR3 is 15 residues long. Germline CDR1 reads LGHNA; CDR2 reads YSLEER. For the CDR3, the DNA is TGCGCCAGCAGCCTAGACAGGCATCCTGGAAACACCATATATTTT. Residues: CASSLDRHPGNTIYF.

The CDR3, as DNA: TGCGCCAGCAGCCCCGGGACAGGGGTATATGGCTACACCTTC. It is translated as CASSPGTGVYGYTF. This rearrangement joins TRBV5-1 to TRBJ1-2; 10 nucleotides align to TRBD1. The germline V gene encodes CDR1 SGHRS and CDR2 YFSETQ. After removal of 4 bases from V and 5 bases from J, the junction contained 5 bases not matched to a gene. The CDR3 runs 14 residues. The variable domain in full, with the rest retrieved from reference TRBV5-1 and TRBJ1-2, is KAGVTQTPRYLIKTRGQQVTLSCSPISGHRSVSWYQQTPGQGLQFLFEYFSETQRNKGNFPGRFSGRQFSNSRSEMNVSTLELGDSALYLCASSPGTGVYGYTFGSGTRLTVV.

The genes are TRBV27 and TRBJ1-5; unclear D gene. The V gene lost 2 bases and the J gene lost 3 bases, with 11 bases spanning the gap. CDR3 size: 15 residues. Germline CDR1 and CDR2: MNHEY and SMNVEV (reference sequence). The CDR3 DNA sequence: TGTGCCAGCAGTTTAAATGGCCGAATCAATCAGCCCCAGCATTTT. This gives the protein CASSLNGRINQPQHF.

V is TRBV29-1 and J is TRBJ1-2; D is possibly TRBD1 (6 bases). The CDR3 is 11 amino acids. Germline assignment: CDR1 SQVTM and CDR2 ANQGSEA. V was cut by 5 bases and J by 6 bases, with 10 bases left in between. The CDR3 region has the DNA TGCAGCGTTACAGGGATTGATGGCTACACCTTC. Encoded protein: CSVTGIDGYTF. The entire variable domain, with the rest obtained from reference TRBV29-1 and TRBJ1-2, is as follows: SAVISQKPSRDICQRGTSLTIQCQVDSQVTMMFWYRQQPGQSLTLIATANQGSEATYESGFVIDKFPISRPNLTFSTLTVSNMSPEDSSIYLCSVTGIDGYTFGSGTRLTVV.

This clone has just a few counts. The rearrangement uses TRBV19 and TRBJ1-1; D remains ambiguous. Trimming took off 3 bases at V and 4 bases at J, with 6 bases between the two ends. The CDR3 runs 12 residues. Germline V gene lookup returns CDR1 LNHDA and CDR2 SQIVND (reference sequence). In nucleotides, the CDR3 is TGTGCCAGTAGTATCCCTCCCACTGAAGCTTTCTTT. Translation gives CASSIPPTEAFF.

The V call is TRBV6-2 or TRBV6-3, the J call TRBJ2-6; weak D call: TRBD2 (6 bases). V lost 5 bases to trimming and J lost 0 bases, with 14 bases between them. Germline CDR1 reads MNHEY; CDR2 reads SVGEGT. CDR3 length: 17 residues. CDR3 coding DNA: TGTGCCAGCAGTAACCGGGACTTCATCTCTGGGGCCAACGTCCTGACTTTC. It is translated as CASSNRDFISGANVLTF.

This clone has just one count. The CDR3 spells CASSQDWDSGFTDTQYF. CDR3 DNA sequence: TGTGCCAGCAGCCAAGATTGGGATAGCGGTTTCACAGATACGCAGTATTTT. The chain links TRBV3-1 (or the pseudogene TRBV3-2) to TRBJ2-3, with D possibly being TRBD2 (6 bases). Germline-derived CDR1 and CDR2 are LGHDT and YNNKEL (reference sequence). V was trimmed by 0 bases and J by 2 bases, leaving 15 bases between them. This CDR3 spans 17 amino acids.

The chain has TRBV30 and TRBJ1-4; D not certain. The V end was cut by 2 bases, the J end by 6 bases, with 13 bases between. CDR3 length: 14 residues. Germline CDR1 reads GTSNPN; CDR2 reads SVGIG (reference sequence). CDR3 nucleotides: TGTGCCTGGAGTTGGCCAGGATGGGATGAAAAACTGTTTTTT. Translating gives CAWSWPGWDEKLFF.

This clone has only one observation. The V and J genes are TRBV7-9 and TRBJ1-2; D might be TRBD1 (5 bases). CDR1 SEHNR and CDR2 FQNEAQ come from the germline V gene (reference sequence). V was pared by 0 bases and J by 3 bases, with 11 bases between. This CDR3 contains 15 residues. The CDR3 spells CASSLALGGDYGYTF. CDR3 in DNA: TGTGCCAGCAGCTTAGCGTTGGGAGGGGACTATGGCTACACCTTC.

This clone was observed a handful of times. The gene calls are TRBV28 and TRBJ2-7, with TRBD1 identical over 7 bases. This CDR3 is 13 amino acids long. Germline V gene lookup returns CDR1 MDHEN and CDR2 SYDVKM. CDR3: CDQIRDSPYEQYF. CDR3 DNA sequence: TGTGACCAGATCCGGGACAGTCCCTACGAGCAGTACTTC.

CDR3 sequence: CASRALGEGVQYF. DNA for the CDR3: TGTGCCAGTAGAGCACTAGGGGAGGGCGTTCAGTACTTC. The rearrangement joins TRBV19 to TRBJ2-4; TRBD2 aligns across 7 bases. The V segment lost 6 bases and the J segment 11 bases; nucleotides outside the gene matches: 10. The length of the CDR3 is 13 residues. CDR1 is LNHDA, CDR2 SQIVND, per germline (reference sequence).